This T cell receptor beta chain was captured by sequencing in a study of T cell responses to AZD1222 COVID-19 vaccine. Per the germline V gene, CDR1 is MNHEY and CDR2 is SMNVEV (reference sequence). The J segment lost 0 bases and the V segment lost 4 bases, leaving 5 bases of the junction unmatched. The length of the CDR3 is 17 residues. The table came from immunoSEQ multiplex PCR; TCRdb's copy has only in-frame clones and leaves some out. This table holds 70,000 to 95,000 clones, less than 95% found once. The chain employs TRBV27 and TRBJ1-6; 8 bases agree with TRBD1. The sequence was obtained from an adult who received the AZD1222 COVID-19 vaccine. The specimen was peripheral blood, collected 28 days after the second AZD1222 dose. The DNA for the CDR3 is TGTGCCAGCAGTTCCCGGGACAGGAGCTCCTATAATTCACCCCTCCACTTT. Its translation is CASSSRDRSSYNSPLHF.